The 6 T cell receptor beta chains given below trace back to one sample, sequenced in a study of vaccination effects on CD4 cells after COVID-19. The ViraFEST assay expanded antigen-specific CD4+ T cells with viral peptide pools before sequencing. Upon completion of more than 9 days in culture, CD4+ T cells were isolated. Either the BNT162b2 or mRNA-1273 vaccine was given to participants in two doses. Some clones are missing from TCRdb's copy, which holds only in-frame ones; the method was immunoSEQ multiplex PCR. The profile shows tens of thousands of clones, around three quarters of them singletons. Their cognate antigens are unknown. This material consisted of CD4+ T cells from PBMCs cultured with HCoV-229E spike peptides, taken after COVID-19 vaccination. Receptors were obtained from a human donor who received a COVID-19 vaccine.

V and J are TRBV5-1 and TRBJ2-3; D gene uncertain. The V and J ends lost 4 bases and 4 bases respectively, with 25 bases between them. This CDR3 is 18 amino acids long. Germline CDR1 SGHRS, CDR2 YFSETQ. The CDR3 loop is CASSARSGPRRAADTQYF. The CDR3 nucleotides are TGCGCCAGCAGCGCGCGCTCCGGACCCCGAAGGGCGGCAGATACGCAGTATTTT.

This sequence joins TRBV4-1 and TRBJ2-5; 7 positions match TRBD1. The CDR3 runs 16 residues. Germline V lookup: CDR1 MGHRA, CDR2 YSYEKL. V gave up 0 bases and J gave up 4 bases; unmatched junction bases: 8. CDR3 sequence: CASSQDRGSSPETQYF. The CDR3 DNA follows: TGCGCCAGCAGCCAAGACAGGGGGTCCAGTCCAGAGACCCAGTACTTC.

The V and J genes are TRBV19 and TRBJ2-2; 7 nucleotides line up with TRBD2. V shed 8 bases and J 7 bases; nucleotides not matched to a gene: 19. This CDR3 spans 17 amino acids. CDR1 is LNHDA and CDR2 is SQIVND in the germline V gene (reference sequence). The CDR3 bases are TGTGCCAGTGCTCCCTCGTGGGGGACTACAAAAAGCGGGGAGCTGTTTTTT. Translating gives CASAPSWGTTKSGELFF.

The CDR3 sequence is CASSPPAMNTEAFF. CDR3 DNA sequence: TGCGCCAGCAGCCCCCCAGCTATGAACACTGAAGCTTTCTTT. This chain connects TRBV5-1 to TRBJ1-1, with D uncertain. CDR3 length equals 14 residues. Trimming stripped 4 bases from V and 0 bases from J, with 10 bases between. Germline CDR1 is SGHRS and CDR2 is YFSETQ.

In the case of this clone: The sample has other DNA sequences that encode this CDR3 too. This sequence joins TRBV18 and TRBJ1-2; tentative D call: TRBD1 (6 bases). The germline CDR1 and CDR2 sequences are KGHSH and LQKENI. The CDR3 runs 13 residues. The ends were cut back, 3 bases at V and 7 bases at J, with 12 bases in the middle. CDR3 sequence: CASSPRTASGYTF. The CDR3 DNA is TGTGCCAGCTCACCTCGGACAGCTTCTGGCTACACCTTC.

The chain employs TRBV4-3 and TRBJ1-2, with D unresolved. Germline V lookup: CDR1 LGHNA, CDR2 YSLEER. CDR3 size: 14 residues. V was cut by 1 base and J by 4 bases, with 10 bases left in between. The CDR3 DNA is TGCGCCAGCAGCCAAGTTCACGCGAGCTATGGCTACACCTTC. Encoded protein: CASSQVHASYGYTF.